The following is a T cell receptor beta chain sequence with its context. The source of the sample is a study of cytomegalovirus exposure and HLA in healthy donors. Produced via immunoSEQ multiplex PCR; TCRdb's table is partial and in-frame only. The profile shows about 140,000 clones, almost 90% of them singletons. Trimming cost V 4 bases and J 5 bases, with 15 bases left between them. The CDR3 is made up of 14 amino acids. Germline V gene sequence: CDR1 LNHDA, CDR2 SQIVND (reference sequence). J is TRBJ2-7 and V is TRBV19, with TRBD1 as a possible D gene (5 bases). The origin of this receptor is a woman aged 18-35 years in good health and CMV-seropositive. Sequencing used PBMCs. CDR3 amino acids: CASSTRSGFDEQYF. As DNA, the CDR3 is TGTGCCAGTAGTACTCGTTCAGGGTTCGACGAGCAGTACTTC.